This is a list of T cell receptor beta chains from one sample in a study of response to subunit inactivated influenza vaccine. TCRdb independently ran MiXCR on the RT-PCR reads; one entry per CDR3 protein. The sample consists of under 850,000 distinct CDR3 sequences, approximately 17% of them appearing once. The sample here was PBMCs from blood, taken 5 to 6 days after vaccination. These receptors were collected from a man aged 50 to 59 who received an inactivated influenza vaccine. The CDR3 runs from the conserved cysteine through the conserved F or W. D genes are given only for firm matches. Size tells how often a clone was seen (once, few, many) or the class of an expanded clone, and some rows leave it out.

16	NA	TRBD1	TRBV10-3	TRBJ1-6	TGTGCCATCAGTGCGCGGGACAGGGTTTCTAATTCACCCCTCCACTTT	CAISARDRVSNSPLHF
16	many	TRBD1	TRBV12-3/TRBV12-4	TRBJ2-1	TGTGCCAGCAGTCGACAGGGGGAGGTTTCCTACAATGAGCAGTTCTTC	CASSRQGEVSYNEQFF
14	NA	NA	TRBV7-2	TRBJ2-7	TGTGCCAGCAGCTTACAGGACAGCTTCTTCGAGCAGTACTTC	CASSLQDSFFEQYF
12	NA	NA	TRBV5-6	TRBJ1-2	TGTGCCAGCAGCGTCCGGACAGACGGCTACACCTTC	CASSVRTDGYTF
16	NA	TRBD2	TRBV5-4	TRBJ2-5	TGTGCCAGCAGCGGCCCCGGGACTAGCGGGTCCAAGACCCAGTACTTC	CASSGPGTSGSKTQYF
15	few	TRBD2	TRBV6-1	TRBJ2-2	TGTGCCGGAAGGGCGGGGGGTTCGAACACCGGGGAGCTGTTTTTT	CAGRAGGSNTGELFF
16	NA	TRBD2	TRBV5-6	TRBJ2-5	TGTGCCAGCAGCACGGACCTAGCGGAGGACTACAGGACCCAGTACTTC	CASSTDLAEDYRTQYF
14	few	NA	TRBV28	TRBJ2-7	TGTGCCAGCAGTTTAGGGACCGTACTCTACGAGCAGTACTTC	CASSLGTVLYEQYF
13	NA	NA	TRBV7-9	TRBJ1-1	TGTGCCAGCAGCTTATCGGGTCCGCAGCATGCTTTCTTT	CASSLSGPQHAFF
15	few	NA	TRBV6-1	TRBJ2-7	TGTGCCAGCAGTGGGTTCGGTAGCGCAGTCTACGAGCAGTACTTC	CASSGFGSAVYEQYF
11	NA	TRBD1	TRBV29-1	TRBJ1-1	TGCAGCGGGACAGGGGGCACTGAAGCTTTCTTT	CSGTGGTEAFF
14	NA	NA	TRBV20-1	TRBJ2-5	TGCAGTGCTAGTTTATCCAACCTGCACAAGACCCAGTACTTC	CSASLSNLHKTQYF
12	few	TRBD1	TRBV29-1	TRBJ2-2	TGCAGCGCGACAGGGGGGGACGGGGAGCTGTTTTTT	CSATGGDGELFF
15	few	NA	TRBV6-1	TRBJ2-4	TGTGCCAGCGTCGGGTGGGGCCAGGGCAAAAACATTCAGTACTTC	CASVGWGQGKNIQYF
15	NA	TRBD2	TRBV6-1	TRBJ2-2	TGTGCCAGTAGGCCGACTAGCGGGACTACCGGGGAGCTGTTTTTT	CASRPTSGTTGELFF
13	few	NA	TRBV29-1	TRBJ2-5	TGCAGCGTTGCTAATTGGCGGCAAGAGACCCAGTACTTC	CSVANWRQETQYF
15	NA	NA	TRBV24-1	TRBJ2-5	TGTGCCACCAGTGATATACAGTCATCTGAAGAGACCCAGTACTTC	CATSDIQSSEETQYF
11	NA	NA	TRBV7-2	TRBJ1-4	TGTGCCAGCAGCTTAATGGGCGAACTGTTTTTT	CASSLMGELFF
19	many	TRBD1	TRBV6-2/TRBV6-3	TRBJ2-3	TGTGCCAGCAGCAATTCCGGGACAGGGTCCCTTTGGGGCACAGATACGCAGTATTTT	CASSNSGTGSLWGTDTQYF
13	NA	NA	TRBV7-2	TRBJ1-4	TGTGCCAGCAGCCCCGTGGCCAATGAAAAACTGTTTTTT	CASSPVANEKLFF
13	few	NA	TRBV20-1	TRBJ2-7	TGCAGTGCTAGAGGAACGGGGCTCGGCGAGCAGTACTTC	CSARGTGLGEQYF
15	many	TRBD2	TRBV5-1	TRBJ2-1	TGCGCCAGCAGTAGGGGACTAGCGGCTCGGGATGAGCAGTTCTTC	CASSRGLAARDEQFF
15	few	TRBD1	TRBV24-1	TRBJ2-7	TGTGCCACCAGTGATCCGGGACAGGGGGCTTACGAGCAGTACTTC	CATSDPGQGAYEQYF
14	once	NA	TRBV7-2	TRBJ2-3	TGTGCCAGCAGCGCGGGGACCCTGCGAGATACGCAGTATTTT	CASSAGTLRDTQYF
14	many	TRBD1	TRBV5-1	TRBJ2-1	TGCGCCAGCAGCGGGGGGACAGGGGTCAATGAGCAGTTCTTC	CASSGGTGVNEQFF
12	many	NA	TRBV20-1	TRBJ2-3	TGCAGTGCTAGCACCTCCACAGATACGCAGTATTTT	CSASTSTDTQYF
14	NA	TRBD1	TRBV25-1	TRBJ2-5	TGTGCCAGCAGCGGGGACAGGTTACAAGAGACCCAGTACTTC	CASSGDRLQETQYF
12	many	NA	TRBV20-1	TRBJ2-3	TGCAGTGCTACTGGAATAGGAGATACGCAGTATTTT	CSATGIGDTQYF
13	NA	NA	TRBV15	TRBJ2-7	TGTGCCACCAGCAGAGAGACCTCCTACGAGCAGTACTTC	CATSRETSYEQYF
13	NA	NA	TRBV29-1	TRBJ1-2	TGCAGCGTTGCCCCAGTGCAAGGGTATGGCTACACCTTC	CSVAPVQGYGYTF
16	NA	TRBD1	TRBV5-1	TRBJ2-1	TGCGCCAGCAGCCCTGGGACAGGGGGTAACTACAATGAGCAGTTCTTC	CASSPGTGGNYNEQFF
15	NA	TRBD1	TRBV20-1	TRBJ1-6	TGCAGTGTTAAGGGACAGTACTCCTATAATTCACCCCTCCACTTT	CSVKGQYSYNSPLHF
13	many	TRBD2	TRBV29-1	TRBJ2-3	TGCAGCGTTGAGCCTAGCGGGACAGATACGCAGTATTTT	CSVEPSGTDTQYF
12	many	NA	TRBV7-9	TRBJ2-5	TGTGCCAGCACCGTGGGGCAAGAGACCCAGTACTTC	CASTVGQETQYF
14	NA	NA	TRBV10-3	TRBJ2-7	TGTGCCATCAGTGGGGGCGGACAATTTTCCGAGCAGTACTTC	CAISGGGQFSEQYF
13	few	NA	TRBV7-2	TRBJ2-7	TGTGCCAGCGGGTGGAGCGCAACCTACGAGCAGTACTTC	CASGWSATYEQYF
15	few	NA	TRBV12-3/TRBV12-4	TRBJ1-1	TGTGCCAGCAGTTTATGGTTGACAGCGAACACTGAAGCTTTCTTT	CASSLWLTANTEAFF
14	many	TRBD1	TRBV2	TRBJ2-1	TGTGCCAGCAGTGACCAGGGGGCCTACAATGAGCAGTTCTTC	CASSDQGAYNEQFF
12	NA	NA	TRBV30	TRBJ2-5	TGTGCCTGGAACAACGGCCAAGAGACCCAGTACTTC	CAWNNGQETQYF
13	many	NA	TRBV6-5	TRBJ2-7	TGTGCCAGCAGTTACGGCAAAAGGCGCGAGCAGTACTTC	CASSYGKRREQYF
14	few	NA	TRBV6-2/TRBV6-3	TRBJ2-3	TGTGCCAGCAGTTCCGGGGAGGACACAGATACGCAGTATTTT	CASSSGEDTDTQYF
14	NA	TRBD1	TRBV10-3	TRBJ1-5	TGTGCTACAAGACCGGGACAGTCCAATCAGCCCCAGCATTTT	CATRPGQSNQPQHF
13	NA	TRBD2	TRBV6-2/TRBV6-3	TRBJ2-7	TGTGCCAGCAGCATCGGACTAGCGGGTGAGCAGTACTTC	CASSIGLAGEQYF
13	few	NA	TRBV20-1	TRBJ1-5	TGCAGTGCCATGGGGGTCTTCAATCAGCCCCAGCATTTT	CSAMGVFNQPQHF
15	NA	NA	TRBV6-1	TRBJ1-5	TGTGCCAGCAGTGAAAGTACGCCGCTCAATCAGCCCCAGCATTTT	CASSESTPLNQPQHF
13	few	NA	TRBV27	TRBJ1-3	TGTGCCAGCGGACCGAACTCTGGAAACACCATATATTTT	CASGPNSGNTIYF
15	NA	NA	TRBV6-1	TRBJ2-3	TGTGCCAGCGGCCTCCTAGGTGTTGGCACAGATACGCAGTATTTT	CASGLLGVGTDTQYF
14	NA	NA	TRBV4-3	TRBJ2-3	TGCGCCAGCAGCCAAAGACCTAGCACAGATACGCAGTATTTT	CASSQRPSTDTQYF
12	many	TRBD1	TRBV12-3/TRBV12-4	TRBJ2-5	TGTGCCAGCAGCCCAGGGGGAGAGACCCAGTACTTC	CASSPGGETQYF
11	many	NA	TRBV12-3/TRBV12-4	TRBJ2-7	TGTGCCAGCAGCTCCGCCTACGAGCAGTACTTC	CASSSAYEQYF
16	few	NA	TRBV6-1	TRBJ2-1	TGTGCCAGCAGTCCTACTAGTTCACCCCTCTACAATGAGCAGTTCTTC	CASSPTSSPLYNEQFF
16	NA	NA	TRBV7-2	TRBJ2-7	TGTGCCAGCAGCTGGCCAGGGGCGGGAAGCATCTACGAGCAGTACTTC	CASSWPGAGSIYEQYF
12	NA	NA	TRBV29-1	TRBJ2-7	TGCAGCGTTGTCCCAGGGAGCTACGAGCAGTACTTC	CSVVPGSYEQYF
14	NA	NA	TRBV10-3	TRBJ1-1	TGTGCCATCAGTGAGGGGGTTAGGAACACTGAAGCTTTCTTT	CAISEGVRNTEAFF
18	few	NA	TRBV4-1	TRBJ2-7	TGCGCCAGCAGCCAAGACGGCGAGCAATGGAGGAGCTCCTACGAGCAGTACTTC	CASSQDGEQWRSSYEQYF